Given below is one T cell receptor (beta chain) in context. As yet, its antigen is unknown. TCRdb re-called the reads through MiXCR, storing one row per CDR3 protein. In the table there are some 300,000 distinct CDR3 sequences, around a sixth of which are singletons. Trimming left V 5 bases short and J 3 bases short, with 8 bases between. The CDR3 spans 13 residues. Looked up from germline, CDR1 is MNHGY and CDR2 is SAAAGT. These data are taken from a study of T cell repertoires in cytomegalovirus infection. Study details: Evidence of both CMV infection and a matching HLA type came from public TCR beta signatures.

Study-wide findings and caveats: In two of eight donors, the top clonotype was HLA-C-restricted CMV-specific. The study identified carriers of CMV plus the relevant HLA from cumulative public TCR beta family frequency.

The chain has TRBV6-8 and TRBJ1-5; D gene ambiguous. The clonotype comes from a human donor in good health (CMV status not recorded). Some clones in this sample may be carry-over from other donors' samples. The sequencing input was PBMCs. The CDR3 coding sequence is TGTGCCAGCAGTCACGATCACAATCAGCCCCAGCATTTT. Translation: CASSHDHNQPQHF.